The source of this TCR beta chain is a study of cytomegalovirus exposure and HLA in healthy donors. Germline V gene sequence: CDR1 LNHDA, CDR2 SQIVND (reference sequence). Trimming took 9 bases from V and 0 from J, leaving 12 bases between them. The CDR3 length is 13 residues. This clone showed up just a few times. Its antigen is currently unknown. Findings and limits, study-wide: Cytomegalovirus association was assigned to over 150 TCR beta chains.

Only in-frame clones appear in the TCRdb table, and some are missing; sequencing was by immunoSEQ multiplex PCR. Here the sample spans 150,000 to 200,000 clones, about 90% being singletons. This receptor was identified in a woman aged 25 to 45 in good health and CMV-seronegative. Material for sequencing was PBMCs. This sequence joins TRBV19 and TRBJ2-7; D gene uncertain. The CDR3 sequence is CASRMRPSYEQYF. The CDR3 DNA sequence: TGTGCCAGCAGGATGCGACCCTCCTACGAGCAGTACTTC.